Shown below are 14 T cell receptor beta chains from a single sample sequenced in a study of beta chain features in type 1 diabetes. Of the isolated RNA, all was reverse transcribed, and so the sequenced material was expressed TCRB transcripts. Produced via immunoSEQ multiplex PCR; TCRdb's table is partial and in-frame only. The sample consists of about 620,000 clones, around 15% of them appearing once. The sample consisted of naive CD4+ T cells from blood. These receptors were obtained from a man aged 18 to 29 in good health.

The rearrangement links TRBV25-1 to TRBJ2-5; no firm D call. The CDR3 covers 13 residues. V lost 4 bases and J 9 bases, leaving 15 bases between the germline ends. In germline, CDR1 is MGHDK, CDR2 SYGVNS. CDR3 sequence (DNA): TGTGCCAGCAGTGTGAGGCGGATAACGGCCCAGTACTTC. It encodes CASSVRRITAQYF.

The sample holds a few counts of this clone. One end of the junction fails to match germline, which may point to a read error. The rearrangement links TRBV7-7 to TRBJ2-7, with D tentatively TRBD1 or TRBD2 (5 bases each). Germline V CDR1 and CDR2: SSHAT, FNYEAQ (reference sequence). The CDR3 is 14 amino acids. Written as DNA, the CDR3 is TGTGCTAGCAGCATCCGGGACGGAGCCTACGAGCAGTACTTC. Translation: CASSIRDGAYEQYF.

This rearrangement joins TRBV11-2 to TRBJ2-5; no definite D call. The germline V and J ends were trimmed by 5 bases and 5 bases, with 9 bases remaining between them. This CDR3 has 12 amino acids. Germline CDR1 reads SGHAT; CDR2 reads FQNNGV. Written as DNA, the CDR3 is TGTGCCAGCAGCCTCAACTTGGAGACCCAGTACTTC. Translating gives CASSLNLETQYF.

The chain employs TRBV6-6 and TRBJ2-5; D is unresolved. Germline V CDR1 and CDR2: MNHNY, SVGAGI (reference sequence). The ends were cut back, 6 bases at V and 2 bases at J, with 13 bases in the middle. CDR3 length equals 14 residues. The CDR3 protein is CASSRLGWQETQYF. The CDR3 coding sequence is TGTGCCAGCAGCCGACTTGGTTGGCAAGAGACCCAGTACTTC.

The J gene is TRBJ2-5, the V gene TRBV10-3; 8 bases are a match to TRBD2. The tail of the sequence fits TRBJ2-7 better, so the J call may be wrong. Germline loops: CDR1 ENHRY, CDR2 SYGVKD. The length of the CDR3 is 14 residues. CDR3 sequence reads: CAISVSGDGAEQYF. The CDR3 coding sequence is TGTGCCATCAGTGTTAGCGGGGACGGCGCCGAGCAGTACTTC.

The rearrangement links TRBV2 to TRBJ1-2; the D gene is possibly TRBD1 (5 bases). This CDR3 contains 14 residues. The V gene lost 4 bases and the J gene lost 2 bases, with 11 bases spanning the gap. Germline V gene data show CDR1 as SNHLY and CDR2 as FYNNEI. Written as DNA, the CDR3 is TGTGCCAGCAGTGTAGGCCAGGGCAACTATGGCTACACCTTC. Translation: CASSVGQGNYGYTF.

This clone has a handful of counts. This chain uses TRBV2 with TRBJ2-7; 9 bases fit TRBD1. CDR3 length equals 15 residues. Trimming took 7 bases from V and 3 from J; bases not matched to a gene: 10. Germline V gene data show CDR1 as SNHLY and CDR2 as FYNNEI. The CDR3 DNA follows: TGTGCCAGCAATGGGGACAGGGTTCCTTTCTACGAGCAGTACTTC. As protein: CASNGDRVPFYEQYF.

The chain links TRBV7-3 to TRBJ2-3; TRBD2 matches at 12 bases. J lost 2 bases, V lost 5 bases, and 5 bases had no gene match. Germline assignment: CDR1 SGHTA and CDR2 FQGTGA. The CDR3 is made up of 16 amino acids. CDR3 residues: CASSPTSGRTTDTQYF. As DNA, the CDR3 is TGTGCCAGCAGCCCCACTAGCGGGAGGACCACAGATACGCAGTATTTT.

This clone was seen a handful of times. Written as DNA, the CDR3 is TGTGCCAGCAGCTTGGTGACAGGGGGGATTGGAAACACCATATATTTT. Protein: CASSLVTGGIGNTIYF. This chain uses TRBV7-9 with TRBJ1-3; 9 nucleotides align to TRBD1. The CDR3 loop spans 16 amino acids. The V gene end was trimmed by 3 bases and the J gene end by 3 bases; junction bases not matched to a gene: 6. The germline V gene has CDR1 SEHNR and CDR2 FQNEAQ (reference sequence).

In the case of this clone: This same CDR3 is encoded by further DNA sequences in the sample. The gene calls are TRBV18 and TRBJ1-5; perhaps TRBD1 as D (5 bases). The V gene lost 3 bases and the J gene lost 2 bases, with 11 bases spanning the gap. Germline lookup yields CDR1 KGHSH and CDR2 LQKENI. The length of the CDR3 is 15 residues. The CDR3 DNA is TGTGCCAGCTCACCTGGGCAGGGAGGCAATCAGCCCCAGCATTTT. As protein: CASSPGQGGNQPQHF. The variable domain in full, with the rest retrieved from reference TRBV18 and TRBJ1-5, is NAGVMQNPRHLVRRRGQEARLRCSPMKGHSHVYWYRQLPEEGLKFMVYLQKENIIDESGMPKERFSAEFPKEGPSILRIQQVVRGDSAAYFCASSPGQGGNQPQHFGDGTRLSIL.

The rearrangement links TRBV2 to TRBJ2-1; D could derive from TRBD1 or TRBD2 (5 bases each). The CDR3 spans 13 residues. Trimming removed 4 bases at V and 16 bases at J, with 20 bases between. Germline CDR1 is SNHLY and CDR2 is FYNNEI. This CDR3 reads CASSVLTGPPRFF. CDR3 bases: TGTGCCAGCAGTGTTCTAACGGGACCCCCCCGATTCTTC. Using reference TRBV2 and TRBJ2-1 for the parts outside the CDR3, the full variable domain is EPEVTQTPSHQVTQMGQEVILRCVPISNHLYFYWYRQILGQKVEFLVSFYNNEISEKSEIFDDQFSVERPDGSNFTLKIRSTKLEDSAMYFCASSVLTGPPRFFGPGTRLTVL.

This clone was counted only a few times. This rearrangement joins TRBV18 to TRBJ1-2; D remains unclear. Germline V gene data show CDR1 as KGHSH and CDR2 as LQKENI. The CDR3 is made up of 15 amino acids. The V end lost 1 base, the J end lost 0 bases, and 9 bases lay between the germline ends. In DNA, the CDR3 is TGTGCCAGCTCACCACGGCAGACTACTAACTATGGCTACACCTTC. Protein: CASSPRQTTNYGYTF.

This clone was seen a few times. The rearrangement joins TRBV2 to TRBJ1-5, with D hard to call. The length of the CDR3 is 13 residues. V was clipped by 2 bases and J by 4 bases, with 6 bases between them. CDR1 and CDR2 from the germline V gene are SNHLY and FYNNEI. The CDR3 region is CASSELGNQPQHF. The CDR3 region has the DNA TGTGCCAGCAGTGAATTGGGGAATCAGCCCCAGCATTTT.

This rearrangement joins TRBV7-2 to TRBJ2-7, with 14 bases fitting TRBD2. Germline CDR1 is SGHTA and CDR2 is FQGNSA. Trimming cost V 3 bases and J 0 bases; bases outside gene matches: 1. This CDR3 contains 16 residues. CDR3 sequence (DNA): TGTGCCAGCAGCTTGACTAGCGGGGGGGCCTCCTACGAGCAGTACTTC. This encodes CASSLTSGGASYEQYF.